This T cell receptor beta chain was sequenced during a study of T-cell reconstitution after alpha-beta-depleted transplantation in children. This sample's TCRbeta library carried unique molecular identifier barcodes. MiXCR was run by TCRdb on the PCR reads, yielding one entry per CDR3 protein. This sample has some 280,000 distinct CDR3 sequences, with 9.9% found just once. CDR1 is SGHTA, CDR2 FQGTGA, per germline. Trimming cost V 0 bases and J 4 bases, with 6 bases left between them. CDR3 length: 13 residues. The table lists this clonotype with a few counts. The source was PBMCs from the stem cell graft donor, collected from the stem cell graft. The receptor's source is a human donor who donated a stem cell graft to a child with SCID. This chain connects TRBV7-3 to TRBJ2-5; D unresolved. In nucleotides, the CDR3 is TGTGCCAGCAGCTTAACAACCCCAGAGACCCAGTACTTC. Residues: CASSLTTPETQYF.